This TCR beta chain was identified in a study of shared clonotypes between healthy human individuals. Study-level background: The donors, two women and a few men, were aged 18 to 49.

Turning to this clone: The target antigen is unknown.

Germline V gene data show CDR1 as SGHTA and CDR2 as FQGNSA. The CDR3 runs 14 residues. V was clipped by 0 bases and J by 6 bases, with 10 bases between them. An even split of each subset's genomic DNA across several immunoSEQ plates was performed. Here immunoSEQ multiplex PCR was the method, and the copy in TCRdb shows in-frame clones only, minus some. The sample includes fewer than 700,000 clones, just over 75% of them seen just once. Study results and caveats: Owing to a small donor count, the genetic and exposure-history diversity represented was limited.

The rearrangement uses TRBV7-2 and TRBJ2-3, with D hard to call. Sequenced input: PBMCs. This clonotype was sampled from a woman between 35 and 50 years old in good health. Some clones in this sample may be carry-over from other donors' samples. The CDR3 DNA reads as TGTGCCAGCAGCTTAGCTTGGCAGTCGGATACGCAGTATTTT. As protein: CASSLAWQSDTQYF. Complete variable domain (other parts from reference TRBV7-2 and TRBJ2-3): GAGVSQSPSNKVTEKGKDVELRCDPISGHTALYWYRQSLGQGLEFLIYFQGNSAPDKSGLPSDRFSAERTGGSVSTLTIQRTQQEDSAVYLCASSLAWQSDTQYFGPGTRLTVL.